This T cell receptor (beta chain) emerged from a study of CD8+CD57+ T cells in acquired aplastic anemia. Across the study: CD4+ reads averaged approximately 11 million in healthy donors.

CDR1 SGHAT and CDR2 FQNNGV come from the germline V gene. The CDR3 length is 14 residues. Profiling that covered TCR beta VDJ and CDR3 relied on genomic DNA as its template. A single record per CDR3 protein comes from TCRdb applying MiXCR to the reads. The sample carries about 190,000 distinct CDR3 sequences, around 59% recorded once. On this clonotype: Its specificity is unknown.

General observations from the study: With respect to CD8+ Simpson's diversity, patients and controls did not differ significantly.

The sequence was obtained from a human donor in good health, serving as a control. The J gene is TRBJ2-5, the V gene TRBV11-2; 7 bases are a match to TRBD1. The J call is in doubt because the DNA end fits TRBJ2-7 better. Sequences were obtained from sorted CD4+, CD8+, or CD8+CD57+ T cells (not recorded which) from PBMCs. The CDR3: CASSDRDSLYEQYF. The CDR3 coding sequence is TGTGCCAGTAGTGACCGGGACAGTCTCTACGAGCAGTACTTC.